These T cell receptor beta chains were read from a single sample in a study of radiotherapy plus CTLA-4 blockade in lung cancer. Produced via immunoSEQ multiplex PCR; TCRdb's table is partial and in-frame only. This table holds tens of thousands of clones, more than 70% found once. Sequenced here: peripheral blood, sampled from a patient treated with radiotherapy plus ipilimumab. The receptors were gathered from a human donor with non-small cell lung cancer whose response to radiotherapy plus ipilimumab could not be evaluated. Both conserved end residues are part of each CDR3.

v_call	cdr3_length	j_call	cdr3_aa
TRBV11-3	14	TRBJ2-3	CASSPGQRTDTQYF
TRBV7-3	16	TRBJ2-2	CASSSLAGGPTGELFF
TRBV2	11	TRBJ2-7	CASRGHYEQYF
TRBV19	16	TRBJ2-1	CASSIDPQGIGNEQFF
TRBV5-1	15	TRBJ1-5	CASSLGPGPYQPQHF
TRBV5-1	16	TRBJ1-5	CASSKGQPGEDQPQHF
TRBV5-5	14	TRBJ1-4	CASSRLATNEKLFF
TRBV15	13	TRBJ1-5	CATSYNSNQPQHF
TRBV5-1	13	TRBJ2-1	CASGAGGKDEQFF
TRBV9	15	TRBJ1-6	CASSVAGVGNSPLHF
TRBV6-5	15	TRBJ1-1	CASSPWDSASGEAFF
TRBV18	16	TRBJ1-5	CASSQPGTESNQPQHF
TRBV9	12	TRBJ2-7	CASSDQGYEQYF
TRBV30	14	TRBJ1-3	CACPGTGIGNTIYF
TRBV4-1	17	TRBJ1-4	CASSQINRGIRDEKLFF